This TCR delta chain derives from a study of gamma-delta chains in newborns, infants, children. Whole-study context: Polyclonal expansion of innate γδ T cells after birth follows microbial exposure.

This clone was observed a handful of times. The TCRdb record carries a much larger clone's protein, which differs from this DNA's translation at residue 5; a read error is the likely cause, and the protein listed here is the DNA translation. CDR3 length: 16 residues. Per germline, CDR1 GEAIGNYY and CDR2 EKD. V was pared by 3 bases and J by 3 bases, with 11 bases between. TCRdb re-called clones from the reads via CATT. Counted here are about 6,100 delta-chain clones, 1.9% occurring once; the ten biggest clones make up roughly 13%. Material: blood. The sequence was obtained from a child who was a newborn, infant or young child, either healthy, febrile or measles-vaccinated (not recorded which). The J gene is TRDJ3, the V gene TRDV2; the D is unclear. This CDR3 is CACDAVVGWDTRQMFF. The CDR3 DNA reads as TGTGCCTGTGACGCCGTGGTGGGCTGGGACACCCGACAGATGTTTTTC.